These 4 T cell receptor beta chains came from one sample sequenced in a study of T cell responses to AZD1222 COVID-19 vaccine (dated by TCRdb to the early 2020s). The library was produced with the immunoSEQ multiplex PCR assay. In TCRdb, the immuneACCESS table is reduced to in-frame sequences with V and J assigned. These tables do not hold every clone; where another copy was compared, an unresolved V gene accounts for under half, and the others remain unexplained. The sample table lists 120,000 or so clones, 80% to 90% of them with a count of one. The ten biggest clones cover about 7.4% of the sample. Read against the paper, the sample's time point label means: baseline before first vaccination. The sequences come from peripheral blood, collected on day 0 of AZD1222 vaccination. These receptors came from an adult in good health.

The rearrangement links TRBV10-3 to TRBJ1-2, with TRBD1 matching 9 bases. CDR1 is ENHRY, CDR2 SYGVKD, per germline. J lost 4 bases, V lost 5 bases, and 5 bases had no gene match. This CDR3 spans 14 amino acids. The CDR3 protein is CAISPGQGFYGYTF. The CDR3 nucleotides are TGTGCCATCAGTCCGGGACAGGGATTCTATGGCTACACCTTC.

This chain links TRBV7-9 with TRBJ2-5; perhaps D is TRBD1 or TRBD2 (5 bases each). V was trimmed by 1 base and J by 4 bases, leaving 10 bases between them. This CDR3 is built from 14 residues. The germline CDR1 and CDR2 sequences are SEHNR and FQNEAQ (reference sequence). CDR3 in DNA: TGTGCCAGCAGCTTAGTTGGGACGGGAGAGACCCAGTACTTC. This codes for CASSLVGTGETQYF.

V and J are TRBV30 and TRBJ2-5, with TRBD1 matching over 8 bases. CDR3 length: 13 residues. Germline V gene lookup returns CDR1 GTSNPN and CDR2 SVGIG (reference sequence). Trimming took 3 bases from V and 7 from J; bases not matched to a gene: 7. The CDR3 sequence: CAWRGQAVRTQYF. Here the CDR3 DNA reads TGTGCCTGGAGGGGACAGGCAGTCCGGACCCAGTACTTC.

The chain joins TRBV28 to TRBJ2-7, with 9 positions matching TRBD1. Losses at the gene ends were 5 bases for V and 4 bases for J; bases not matched to a gene: 9. Germline assignment: CDR1 MDHEN and CDR2 SYDVKM. The CDR3 has 15 amino acids. The CDR3 is CASSGAGQGRYEQYF. The CDR3 coding sequence is TGTGCCAGCAGTGGAGCGGGACAGGGTCGATACGAGCAGTACTTC. Drawing the rest from reference TRBV28 and TRBJ2-7, the complete variable domain is DVKVTQSSRYLVKRTGEKVFLECVQDMDHENMFWYRQDPGLGLRLIYFSYDVKMKEKGDIPEGYSVSREKKERFSLILESASTNQTSMYLCASSGAGQGRYEQYFGPGTRLTVT.